This TCR beta chain was obtained from a study of blood T cell dynamics during melanoma immunotherapy. Study findings and constraints: It remained unknown if the driving T cell clones were melanoma-specific.

The ends were cut back, 0 bases at V and 3 bases at J, with 21 bases in the middle. The CDR3 consists of 19 residues. The V gene's germline CDR1 is LGHNA and CDR2 YSLEER. A fixed DNA input of about 0.35 ug was used per bulk PBMC sample. Produced via immunoSEQ multiplex PCR; TCRdb's table is partial and in-frame only. The table has about 14,000 clones, roughly 88% seen once; the top ten hold more than 5%. As concerns this clone: Its antigen is as yet unknown.

Time point of the sample: week 3, after first cycle of checkpoint inhibitor. At 12 weeks after first infusion, RECIST 1.1 defined response for most patients. Patients had no prior systemic cancer treatment, immunosuppressants or other active cancers. This receptor was obtained from a human donor with melanoma. This chain links TRBV4-3 with TRBJ2-1, with D perhaps assigned TRBD1 or TRBD2 (5 bases each). The input for sequencing was blood, taken from a patient treated with checkpoint blockade. The CDR3 bases are TGCGCCAGCAGCCAAGATCTAGGAGGTGGGACCTCGTTCTACAATGAGCAGTTCTTC. It translates to CASSQDLGGGTSFYNEQFF.